The 4 T cell receptor beta chains reported below all come from one sample, sequenced in a study of PD-1 blockade in classical Hodgkin lymphoma. Relapse after autologous stem cell transplantation occurred in every patient, and brentuximab vedotin exposure varied. Assay: immunoSEQ multiplex PCR; the TCRdb copy retains only in-frame clones and omits some. The table shows over 10,000 clones, with around nine tenths occurring only once. The sequencing here drew on peripheral blood mononuclear cells (PBMCs), taken at baseline. These receptors were obtained from a human donor with classical Hodgkin lymphoma.

The chain employs TRBV7-8 and TRBJ2-1; 14 nucleotides line up with TRBD2. Germline V gene sequence: CDR1 SGHVS, CDR2 FQNEAQ. J was trimmed by 4 bases and V by 4 bases; bases with no gene match: 12. The CDR3 is made up of 19 amino acids. The CDR3 DNA follows: TGTGCCAGCAGCTCTCTGGGACTAGCGGGAGATTTTAAATACAATGAGCAGTTCTTC. It encodes CASSSLGLAGDFKYNEQFF.

The chain couples TRBV7-4 to TRBJ2-6; no definite D call. Between the trimmed V and J ends, which lost 2 bases and 5 bases, there was a span of 19 bases. The CDR3 length is 18 residues. The germline gives CDR1 SGHVT, CDR2 SQSDAQ. The CDR3 spells CASSLCFSSQSRANVLTF. In DNA, the CDR3 is TGTGCCAGCAGCTTATGTTTTTCCTCACAAAGTCGGGCCAACGTCCTGACTTTC.

V and J are TRBV6-1 and TRBJ1-5; no reliable D call. Looked up from germline, CDR1 is MNHNS and CDR2 is SASEGT. Trimming left V 6 bases short and J 9 bases short, with 15 bases between. The CDR3 is 13 residues long. Here the CDR3 reads CASSGEVYRPQHF. CDR3 sequence (DNA): TGTGCCAGCAGCGGCGAGGTATATCGGCCCCAGCATTTT.

CDR3 protein: CASSHNGIAGSYEQYF. Written as DNA, the CDR3 is TGTGCCAGCAGCCATAACGGGATCGCCGGATCCTACGAGCAGTACTTC. This rearrangement joins TRBV4-2 to TRBJ2-7; weak D call: TRBD2 (5 bases). CDR3 size: 16 residues. Deletions cut 3 bases from V and 1 base from J, with 16 bases between. CDR1 and CDR2 from the germline V gene are LGHNA and YNFKEQ.